A selection of T cell receptor beta chains follows, all from one sample in a study of early T cells in non-severe SARS-CoV-2 infection. From the 5' RACE reads, TCRdb called clonotypes with MiXCR, one entry per CDR3 protein. Here the sample spans about 80,000 distinct CDR3 sequences, over 4% being singletons. Sequenced here: whole blood, sampled at baseline. The receptor set was obtained from an adult who was a healthcare worker with PCR-confirmed SARS-CoV-2 infection or an uninfected control (not recorded which). The CDR3 runs from the conserved cysteine through the conserved F or W. Each record gives: J gene, D gene, clone size, V gene, CDR3 protein, CDR3 DNA. The D gene is left open where the match is weak. The listing skips clone size in some rows; elsewhere it reads once, few, many or a size class.

j_call: TRBJ1-4; d_call: NA; clone_size: many; v_call: TRBV6-2/TRBV6-3; cdr3_aa: CASSLAATDEKLFF; cdr3_nt: TGTGCCAGCAGTTTAGCCGCGACGGATGAAAAACTGTTTTTT
j_call: TRBJ2-4; d_call: NA; clone_size: NA; v_call: TRBV6-5; cdr3_aa: CASTPLGPLAKNIQYF; cdr3_nt: TGTGCCAGCACCCCTCTCGGGCCCCTAGCCAAAAACATTCAGTACTTC
j_call: TRBJ1-1; d_call: NA; clone_size: many; v_call: TRBV7-6; cdr3_aa: CASSLRGGGMNTEAFF; cdr3_nt: TGTGCCAGCAGCTTACGCGGGGGTGGTATGAACACTGAAGCTTTCTTT
j_call: TRBJ2-2; d_call: TRBD2; clone_size: many; v_call: TRBV7-6; cdr3_aa: CASSANPISGRLGTGELFF; cdr3_nt: TGTGCCAGCAGCGCGAACCCTATCAGCGGGAGGTTGGGCACCGGGGAGCTGTTTTTT
j_call: TRBJ1-1; d_call: NA; clone_size: many; v_call: TRBV3-1; cdr3_aa: CASSLARWDGEAFF; cdr3_nt: TGTGCCAGCAGCTTGGCAAGATGGGACGGTGAAGCTTTCTTT
j_call: TRBJ1-2; d_call: NA; clone_size: NA; v_call: TRBV4-2; cdr3_aa: CASSQVEGTGYGYTF; cdr3_nt: TGTGCCAGCAGCCAAGTTGAAGGGACCGGCTATGGCTACACCTTC
j_call: TRBJ1-1; d_call: NA; clone_size: many; v_call: TRBV5-1; cdr3_aa: CASSLQLNTEAFF; cdr3_nt: TGCGCCAGCAGTCTCCAATTGAACACTGAAGCTTTCTTT
j_call: TRBJ2-7; d_call: NA; clone_size: once; v_call: TRBV18; cdr3_aa: CASLPDRSPLEQYF; cdr3_nt: TGTGCCAGCTTACCGGACAGATCCCCTCTCGAGCAGTACTTC
j_call: TRBJ2-5; d_call: NA; clone_size: NA; v_call: TRBV28; cdr3_aa: CASSFKTVMMETQYF; cdr3_nt: TGTGCCAGCAGTTTTAAGACAGTCATGATGGAGACCCAGTACTTC
j_call: TRBJ1-2; d_call: NA; clone_size: many; v_call: TRBV27; cdr3_aa: CASSSEGHGYTF; cdr3_nt: TGTGCCAGCAGTTCAGAGGGGCATGGCTACACCTTC
j_call: TRBJ2-3; d_call: TRBD2; clone_size: few; v_call: TRBV20-1; cdr3_aa: CSAQGTSRSADTQYF; cdr3_nt: TGCAGTGCCCAAGGGACTAGCAGAAGCGCAGATACGCAGTATTTT
j_call: TRBJ2-7; d_call: NA; clone_size: NA; v_call: TRBV5-6; cdr3_aa: CASSAGTFYEQYF; cdr3_nt: TGTGCCAGCAGCGCCGGGACTTTCTACGAGCAGTACTTC
j_call: TRBJ2-2; d_call: NA; clone_size: few; v_call: TRBV19; cdr3_aa: CASSMRQGLGELFF; cdr3_nt: TGTGCCAGTAGTATGAGGCAGGGACTCGGGGAGCTGTTTTTT
j_call: TRBJ2-7; d_call: TRBD2; clone_size: few; v_call: TRBV7-6; cdr3_aa: CASSLGGAGGPVEQYF; cdr3_nt: TGTGCCAGCAGCTTAGGGGGAGCGGGAGGGCCGGTCGAGCAGTACTTC
j_call: TRBJ2-2; d_call: TRBD1; clone_size: many; v_call: TRBV5-1; cdr3_aa: CASTAQTGDTGELFF; cdr3_nt: TGCGCCAGCACCGCACAAACAGGGGACACCGGGGAGCTGTTTTTT
j_call: TRBJ1-5; d_call: NA; clone_size: NA; v_call: TRBV28; cdr3_aa: CASTGGGAYNQPQHF; cdr3_nt: TGTGCCAGCACCGGGGGAGGGGCGTACAATCAGCCCCAGCATTTT
j_call: TRBJ2-7; d_call: TRBD1; clone_size: NA; v_call: TRBV4-2; cdr3_aa: CASSHNTGTGVHEQYF; cdr3_nt: TGTGCCAGCAGCCATAATACCGGGACAGGGGTCCACGAGCAGTACTTC
j_call: TRBJ2-1; d_call: NA; clone_size: many; v_call: TRBV5-1; cdr3_aa: CASSLANEQFF; cdr3_nt: TGCGCCAGCAGCTTAGCCAATGAGCAGTTCTTC
j_call: TRBJ1-6; d_call: TRBD1; clone_size: many; v_call: TRBV29-1; cdr3_aa: CSVTGTGDSPLHF; cdr3_nt: TGCAGCGTTACTGGGACAGGGGACTCACCCCTCCACTTT
j_call: TRBJ2-1; d_call: NA; clone_size: NA; v_call: TRBV19; cdr3_aa: CASSTSRASYNEQFF; cdr3_nt: TGTGCCAGTAGTACCTCTAGAGCCTCCTACAATGAGCAGTTCTTC
j_call: TRBJ1-5; d_call: NA; clone_size: few; v_call: TRBV27; cdr3_aa: CASSLLATVNQPQHF; cdr3_nt: TGTGCCAGCAGTTTACTGGCAACAGTAAATCAGCCCCAGCATTTT
j_call: TRBJ2-3; d_call: NA; clone_size: NA; v_call: TRBV6-2/TRBV6-3; cdr3_aa: CASSTEDYTQYF; cdr3_nt: TGTGCCAGCAGCACCGAGGACTATACGCAGTATTTT
j_call: TRBJ1-2; d_call: NA; clone_size: few; v_call: TRBV6-6; cdr3_aa: CASSNLPGPIYGYTF; cdr3_nt: TGTGCCAGCAGTAATTTACCGGGACCTATCTATGGCTACACCTTC
j_call: TRBJ2-4; d_call: TRBD1; clone_size: few; v_call: TRBV6-5; cdr3_aa: CASRQGMYFQYF; cdr3_nt: TGTGCCAGCAGACAGGGGATGTACTTTCAGTACTTC
j_call: TRBJ2-1; d_call: TRBD2; clone_size: many; v_call: TRBV2; cdr3_aa: CASTPLAVNYNEQFF; cdr3_nt: TGTGCCAGCACCCCGCTAGCGGTCAACTACAATGAGCAGTTCTTC
j_call: TRBJ2-5; d_call: TRBD2; clone_size: NA; v_call: TRBV10-1; cdr3_aa: CASSESAGRQETQYF; cdr3_nt: TGCGCCAGCAGTGAGTCAGCGGGACGGCAAGAGACCCAGTACTTC
j_call: TRBJ1-1; d_call: NA; clone_size: few; v_call: TRBV7-9; cdr3_aa: CASSLAGYNTEAFF; cdr3_nt: TGTGCCAGCAGCTTAGCAGGCTACAACACTGAAGCTTTCTTT
j_call: TRBJ2-5; d_call: NA; clone_size: many; v_call: TRBV20-1; cdr3_aa: CSARDFEGQPQETQYF; cdr3_nt: TGCAGTGCTAGAGATTTTGAAGGGCAGCCCCAAGAGACCCAGTACTTC
j_call: TRBJ1-1; d_call: NA; clone_size: NA; v_call: TRBV2; cdr3_aa: CASRRLLNTEAFF; cdr3_nt: TGTGCCAGCAGGCGACTTTTGAACACTGAAGCTTTCTTT
j_call: TRBJ2-7; d_call: TRBD2; clone_size: NA; v_call: TRBV11-2; cdr3_aa: CASSLEVGLAGASPYEQYF; cdr3_nt: TGTGCCAGCAGCTTAGAAGTAGGACTAGCGGGAGCGTCCCCCTACGAGCAGTACTTC
j_call: TRBJ2-1; d_call: TRBD2; clone_size: few; v_call: TRBV7-9; cdr3_aa: CASRPGLAGGYNEQFF; cdr3_nt: TGTGCCAGCAGACCGGGACTAGCAGGAGGGTACAATGAGCAGTTCTTC
j_call: TRBJ1-5; d_call: NA; clone_size: many; v_call: TRBV6-1; cdr3_aa: CASSGESVLSSNQPQHF; cdr3_nt: TGTGCCAGCAGTGGGGAGTCGGTTCTTTCAAGCAATCAGCCCCAGCATTTT
j_call: TRBJ1-1; d_call: NA; clone_size: few; v_call: TRBV5-4; cdr3_aa: CASSSGGTEAFF; cdr3_nt: TGTGCCAGCAGTAGCGGAGGCACTGAAGCTTTCTTT
j_call: TRBJ2-4; d_call: NA; clone_size: few; v_call: TRBV6-1; cdr3_aa: CAVEEGAKNIQYF; cdr3_nt: TGTGCCGTCGAGGAGGGGGCAAAAAACATTCAGTACTTC
j_call: TRBJ2-5; d_call: NA; clone_size: many; v_call: TRBV18; cdr3_aa: CASSPTGQETQYF; cdr3_nt: TGTGCCAGCTCACCAACAGGACAAGAGACCCAGTACTTC
j_call: TRBJ2-1; d_call: NA; clone_size: many; v_call: TRBV7-8; cdr3_aa: CASIPGTTGAQEQFF; cdr3_nt: TGTGCCAGCATCCCAGGGACTACGGGGGCTCAAGAGCAGTTCTTC
j_call: TRBJ2-7; d_call: TRBD1; clone_size: few; v_call: TRBV19; cdr3_aa: CASNPGQGLYEQYF; cdr3_nt: TGTGCCAGTAATCCGGGACAGGGGCTATACGAGCAGTACTTC
j_call: TRBJ2-7; d_call: NA; clone_size: many; v_call: TRBV15; cdr3_aa: CATSGGDRAYEQYF; cdr3_nt: TGTGCCACCAGCGGCGGGGACCGAGCCTACGAGCAGTACTTC
j_call: TRBJ1-2; d_call: TRBD1; clone_size: many; v_call: TRBV19; cdr3_aa: CASSVRQGSGYTF; cdr3_nt: TGTGCCAGTAGTGTTCGACAGGGGAGTGGCTACACCTTC
j_call: TRBJ1-2; d_call: NA; clone_size: few; v_call: TRBV5-4; cdr3_aa: CASSLTAETNYGYTF; cdr3_nt: TGTGCCAGCAGCTTGACGGCAGAAACTAACTATGGCTACACCTTC
j_call: TRBJ1-2; d_call: NA; clone_size: NA; v_call: TRBV20-1; cdr3_aa: CSASLGAAGYGYTF; cdr3_nt: TGCAGTGCTAGCTTGGGGGCGGCGGGCTATGGCTACACCTTC
j_call: TRBJ2-5; d_call: NA; clone_size: many; v_call: TRBV20-1; cdr3_aa: CSARGGETQYF; cdr3_nt: TGCAGTGCTAGAGGAGGGGAGACCCAGTACTTC
j_call: TRBJ2-1; d_call: NA; clone_size: once; v_call: TRBV6-5; cdr3_aa: CASSNGHGGNEQFF; cdr3_nt: TGTGCCAGCAGCAACGGCCACGGGGGCAATGAGCAGTTCTTC
j_call: TRBJ1-1; d_call: NA; clone_size: many; v_call: TRBV10-1; cdr3_aa: CASKVTVNTEAFF; cdr3_nt: TGCGCCAGCAAGGTGACGGTGAACACTGAAGCTTTCTTT
j_call: TRBJ1-2; d_call: NA; clone_size: many; v_call: TRBV9; cdr3_aa: CASSAGHWDYGYTF; cdr3_nt: TGTGCCAGCAGCGCGGGACACTGGGATTATGGCTACACCTTC